The 5 T cell receptor beta chains presented below share a single source sample, sequenced in a study of neurological immune-mediated disorders. TCRdb reprocessed the 5' RACE reads with MiXCR, giving one entry per CDR3 protein. The data contain 45,000 to 60,000 distinct CDR3 sequences, about 3.5% of them singletons. The sequencing sample was made of PBMCs. Every receptor here comes from a man aged 25-45 years with multiple sclerosis.

This clonotype came up once. J is TRBJ1-4 and V is TRBV20-1; tentatively, D is TRBD1 (5 bases). Trimming took off 1 base at V and 8 bases at J, with 11 bases between the two ends. Germline lookup yields CDR1 DFQATT and CDR2 SNEGSKA (reference sequence). The CDR3 is 13 residues long. The CDR3 loop reads CSARAREYEKLFF. CDR3 bases: TGCAGTGCTAGAGCCAGGGAATACGAAAAACTGTTTTTT.

Ten or more counts support this clonotype. The chain is built from TRBV12-3 or TRBV12-4 and TRBJ1-5; D remains ambiguous. This CDR3 contains 12 residues. Trimming shortened V by 10 bases and J by 6 bases, and 13 bases separated the two germline ends. This CDR3 reads CATSLNGQPQHF. DNA of the CDR3: TGTGCCACCTCTTTAAACGGTCAGCCCCAGCATTTT.

This clonotype was recorded at least ten times. This sequence joins TRBV6-5 and TRBJ1-1, with 9 bases identical to TRBD1. This CDR3 is built from 13 residues. V lost 6 bases, J lost 5 bases, and 4 bases stayed unmatched. The germline gives CDR1 MNHEY, CDR2 SVGAGI. Here the CDR3 DNA reads TGTGCCAGCAGCCCCGACAGGGGGACTGAAGCTTTCTTT. This codes for CASSPDRGTEAFF.

This clonotype was detected ten times or more. This sequence joins TRBV20-1 and TRBJ2-1; D not resolved. The CDR3 covers 15 residues. Trimming stripped 1 base from V and 7 bases from J, with 17 bases between. From germline, CDR1 is DFQATT and CDR2 SNEGSKA (reference sequence). The CDR3 sequence is CSARAATNPLNEQFF. The CDR3 DNA sequence: TGCAGTGCTAGAGCGGCCACTAATCCCCTTAATGAGCAGTTCTTC.

This clonotype has at least ten counts. The gene calls are TRBV7-9 and TRBJ1-2, with D perhaps matching TRBD1 (6 bases). This CDR3 contains 12 residues. Germline V gene sequence: CDR1 SEHNR, CDR2 FQNEAQ (reference sequence). V lost 5 bases, J lost 8 bases, and 12 bases lay in between. The CDR3 sequence is CASSEDRNGYTF. In DNA form, the CDR3 reads TGTGCCAGCAGCGAAGACAGGAACGGCTACACCTTC.